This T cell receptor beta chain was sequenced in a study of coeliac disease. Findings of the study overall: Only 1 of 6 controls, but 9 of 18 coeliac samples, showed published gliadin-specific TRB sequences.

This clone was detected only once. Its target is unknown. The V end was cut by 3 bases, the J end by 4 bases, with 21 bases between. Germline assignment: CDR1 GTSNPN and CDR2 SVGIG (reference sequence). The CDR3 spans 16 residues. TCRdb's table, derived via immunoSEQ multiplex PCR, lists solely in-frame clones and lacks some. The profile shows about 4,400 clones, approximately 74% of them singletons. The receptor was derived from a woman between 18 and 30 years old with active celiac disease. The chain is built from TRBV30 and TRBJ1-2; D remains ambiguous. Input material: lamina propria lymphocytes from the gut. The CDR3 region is CAWRAFEHRVRYGYTF. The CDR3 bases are TGTGCCTGGAGGGCCTTCGAACACAGAGTCCGCTATGGCTACACCTTC.